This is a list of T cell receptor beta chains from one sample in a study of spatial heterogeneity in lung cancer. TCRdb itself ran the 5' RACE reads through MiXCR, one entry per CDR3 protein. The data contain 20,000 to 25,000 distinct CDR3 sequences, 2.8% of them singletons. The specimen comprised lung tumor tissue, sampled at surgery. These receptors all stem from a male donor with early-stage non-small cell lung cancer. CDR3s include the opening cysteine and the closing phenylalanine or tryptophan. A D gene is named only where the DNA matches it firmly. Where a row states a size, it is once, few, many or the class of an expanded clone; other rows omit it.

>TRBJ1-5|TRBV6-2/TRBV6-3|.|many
TGTGCCAGCACCAAGCGGGGGGCTTATAGCAATCAGCCCCAGCATTTT
CASTKRGAYSNQPQHF
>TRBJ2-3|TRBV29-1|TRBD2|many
TGCAGCGTTGAAGATCGGGGGGGCACAGATACGCAGTATTTT
CSVEDRGGTDTQYF
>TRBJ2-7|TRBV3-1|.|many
TGTGCCAGCAGCCAAACTCGCGAGCAGTACTTC
CASSQTREQYF
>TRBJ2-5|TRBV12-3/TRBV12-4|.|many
TGTGCCAGCAGTTTGGGCCCTGGGTTAGGAGAGACCCAGTACTTC
CASSLGPGLGETQYF
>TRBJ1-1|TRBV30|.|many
TGTGGTTTGGGGGGGACTATGAACACTGAAGCTTTCTTT
CGLGGTMNTEAFF
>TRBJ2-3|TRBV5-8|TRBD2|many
TGTGCCAGCAGCTTGGAAGGGACTAGCTCTAGCACAGATACGCAGTATTTT
CASSLEGTSSSTDTQYF
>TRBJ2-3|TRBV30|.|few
TGTGTCTGGTCATCGCGAGATACGCAGTATTTT
CVWSSRDTQYF
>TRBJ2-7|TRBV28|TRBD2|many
TGTGCCAGCAGTTTATGTTGTCTAGCGGGGTATGAGCAGTACTTC
CASSLCCLAGYEQYF
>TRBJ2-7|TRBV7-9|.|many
TGTGCCAGCACCGGCCGGGACACCCTCACCGAGCAGTACTTC
CASTGRDTLTEQYF
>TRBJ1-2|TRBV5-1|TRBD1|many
TGCGCCAGCAGCCCGAGGACCGGACAGGGGCTCTCTATGTTACTCTTC
CASSPRTGQGLSMLLF
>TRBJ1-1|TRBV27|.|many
TGTGCCAGCAGTCGACAGAACGCCCTTGAAGCTTTCTTT
CASSRQNALEAFF
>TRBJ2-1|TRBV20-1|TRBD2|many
TGCAGTGCTGGGACTAGCGGGACAAAGGGGTACAATGAGCAGTTCTTC
CSAGTSGTKGYNEQFF
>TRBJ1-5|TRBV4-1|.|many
TGCGCCAGCAGCCAAGGGGCAGGGCTTAGTCAGCCCCAGCATTTT
CASSQGAGLSQPQHF
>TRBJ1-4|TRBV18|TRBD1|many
TGTGCCAGCTCACCGACAGGGGCAGATGAAAAACTGTTTTTT
CASSPTGADEKLFF
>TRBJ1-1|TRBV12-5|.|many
TGTGCTAGTGGTTTGAGAGTGAACACTGAAGCTTTCTTT
CASGLRVNTEAFF
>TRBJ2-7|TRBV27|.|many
TGTGCCAGCAGTTTATTCTCGGCAGGGCCCACGCGGGAGCAGTACTTC
CASSLFSAGPTREQYF
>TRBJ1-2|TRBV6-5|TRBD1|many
TGTGCCAGCAGTTACTCGACAGGGATCGCTGGCTACACCTTC
CASSYSTGIAGYTF
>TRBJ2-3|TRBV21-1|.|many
TGTGCCAGCAGCAAATGGGCAACGCTCACAGATACGCAGTATTTT
CASSKWATLTDTQYF
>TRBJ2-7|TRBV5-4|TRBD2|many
TGTGCCAGCAGCTTGAGTAGCGGGAGGGGGGAGCAGTACTTC
CASSLSSGRGEQYF
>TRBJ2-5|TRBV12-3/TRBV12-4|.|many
TGTGCCAGCAGTTTAGTTGGAGGAGAGACCCAGTACTTC
CASSLVGGETQYF
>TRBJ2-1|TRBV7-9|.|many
TGTGCCAGCAGCACGGAACTCAACAATGAGCAGTTCTTC
CASSTELNNEQFF
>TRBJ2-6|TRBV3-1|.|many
TGTGCCAGCAGCCAAGAGGGCCGGCCAGCAGGGGCCAACGTCCTGACTTTC
CASSQEGRPAGANVLTF
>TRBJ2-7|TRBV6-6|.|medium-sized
TGTGCCAGCAGTTACCAACCCGGACGAGGCAACGAGCAGTACTTC
CASSYQPGRGNEQYF
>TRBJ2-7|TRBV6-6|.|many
TGTGCCAGCAATAACAGGGCGGGAAACGAGCAGTACTTC
CASNNRAGNEQYF
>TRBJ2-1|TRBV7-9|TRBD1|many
TGTGCCAGCATCCCCAGGGGGTCGCCGTACAATGAGCAGTTCTTC
CASIPRGSPYNEQFF
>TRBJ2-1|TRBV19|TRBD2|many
TGTGCCAGTAGTATACAGTTTGGGACTAGCGGGAGCATGGGTGAGCAGTTCTTC
CASSIQFGTSGSMGEQFF
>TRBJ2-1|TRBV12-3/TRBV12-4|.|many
TGTGCCAGCAGTGCCGGGACGGGGCAGTTCTTC
CASSAGTGQFF
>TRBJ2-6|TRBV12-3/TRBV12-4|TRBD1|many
TGTGCCAGCAACCGACAGGGGCCCGGGGCCAACGTCCTGACTTTC
CASNRQGPGANVLTF
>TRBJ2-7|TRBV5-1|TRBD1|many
TGCGCCAGCAGCTTGGGGTCGGGACAGGGGGCCGAGCAGTACTTC
CASSLGSGQGAEQYF
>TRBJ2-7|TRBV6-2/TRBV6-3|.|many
TGTGCCAGCATTTCTCCCGTTTCCTACGAGCAGTACTTC
CASISPVSYEQYF
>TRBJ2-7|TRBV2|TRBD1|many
TGTGCCAGCAGTCACGCGGACAGGAGAGACGAGCAGTACTTC
CASSHADRRDEQYF
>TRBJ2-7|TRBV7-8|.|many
TGTGCCAGCAGCTTAAGAGGAGGAAGCTCCTACGAGCAGTACTTC
CASSLRGGSSYEQYF
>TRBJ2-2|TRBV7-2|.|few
TGTGCCAGCAGCTTACGGCTAAGGAGGGCCGGCACCGGGGAGCTGTTTTTT
CASSLRLRRAGTGELFF
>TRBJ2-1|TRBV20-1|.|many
TGCAGTGCTAGGCCCACTGAGATAGTTCTCAGCGATGAGCAGTTCTTC
CSARPTEIVLSDEQFF
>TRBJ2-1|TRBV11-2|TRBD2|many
TGTGCCAGCACCATGAGGAGCGGGAGCTCCTACAATGAGCAGTTCTTC
CASTMRSGSSYNEQFF
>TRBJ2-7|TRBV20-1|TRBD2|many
TGCAGTGCCCAGAGATCTAGCGGGACCTCCTACGAGCAGTACTTC
CSAQRSSGTSYEQYF
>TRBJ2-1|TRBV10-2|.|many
TGCGCCAGCAGTGAGGAGGGTCTAGGCTCCTACAATGAGCAGTTCTTC
CASSEEGLGSYNEQFF
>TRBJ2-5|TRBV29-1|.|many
TGCAGCGCCGCTAGGGGGGGAGAGACCCAGTACTTC
CSAARGGETQYF
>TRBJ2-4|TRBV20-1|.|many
TGCAGTGCTACTAGGGGTTTCGCCAAAAACATTCAGTACTTC
CSATRGFAKNIQYF
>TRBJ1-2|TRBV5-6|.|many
TGTGCCAGCAGCTTGACGGTCAACTATGGCTACACCTTC
CASSLTVNYGYTF
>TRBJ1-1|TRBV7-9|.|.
TGTGCCAGCAGCTTACCGTACACTGAAGCTTTCTTT
CASSLPYTEAFF
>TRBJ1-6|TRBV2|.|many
TGTGCCAGCAGTGAAATGGGGAATAATTCACCCCTCCACTTT
CASSEMGNNSPLHF
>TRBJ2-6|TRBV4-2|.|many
TGTGCCAGCAGCCAGGGCGTCGGCGGGACAAACTCTGGGGCCAACGTCCTGACTTTC
CASSQGVGGTNSGANVLTF
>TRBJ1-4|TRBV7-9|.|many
TGTGCCAGCAGCAAGCCGAAGCCGGGACGGAAGAATGAAAAACTGTTTTTT
CASSKPKPGRKNEKLFF
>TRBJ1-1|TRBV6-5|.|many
TGTGCCAGCACCACCGGGTCCCGGGCTGAAGCTTTCTTT
CASTTGSRAEAFF
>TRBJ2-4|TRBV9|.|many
TGTGCCAGCAGCGTAGTTCCGGGATCGCGGAACATTCAGTACTTC
CASSVVPGSRNIQYF
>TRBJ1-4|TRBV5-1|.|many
TGCGCCAGCAGCCCTCAAGTAGGACCAAATGAAAAACTGTTTTTT
CASSPQVGPNEKLFF
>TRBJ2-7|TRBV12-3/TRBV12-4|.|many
TGTGCCAGCAGTTTCGGGCTTTACGAGCAGTACTTC
CASSFGLYEQYF
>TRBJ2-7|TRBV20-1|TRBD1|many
TGCAGTGCTAGAGCCAGGGACAGATACTACGAGCAGTACTTC
CSARARDRYYEQYF
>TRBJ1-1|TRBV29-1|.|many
TGCAGCGCCCGGTCGGGTTCTGAAGCTTTCTTT
CSARSGSEAFF